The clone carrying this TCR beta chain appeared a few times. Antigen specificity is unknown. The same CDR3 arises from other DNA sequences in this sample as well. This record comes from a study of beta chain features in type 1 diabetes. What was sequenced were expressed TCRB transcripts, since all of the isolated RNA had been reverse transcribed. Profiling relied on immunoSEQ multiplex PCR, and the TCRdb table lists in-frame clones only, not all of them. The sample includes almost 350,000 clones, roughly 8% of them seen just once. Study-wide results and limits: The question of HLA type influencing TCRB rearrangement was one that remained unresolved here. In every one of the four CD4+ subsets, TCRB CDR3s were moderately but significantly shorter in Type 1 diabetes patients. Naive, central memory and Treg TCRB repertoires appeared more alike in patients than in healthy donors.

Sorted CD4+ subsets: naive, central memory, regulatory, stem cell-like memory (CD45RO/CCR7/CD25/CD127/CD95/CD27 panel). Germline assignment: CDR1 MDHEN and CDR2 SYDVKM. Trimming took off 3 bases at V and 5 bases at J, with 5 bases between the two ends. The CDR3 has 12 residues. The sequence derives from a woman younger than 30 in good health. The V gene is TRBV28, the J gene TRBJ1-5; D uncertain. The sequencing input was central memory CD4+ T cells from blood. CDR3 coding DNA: TGTGCCAGCAGTTTGGTACATCAGCCCCAGCATTTT. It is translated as CASSLVHQPQHF.